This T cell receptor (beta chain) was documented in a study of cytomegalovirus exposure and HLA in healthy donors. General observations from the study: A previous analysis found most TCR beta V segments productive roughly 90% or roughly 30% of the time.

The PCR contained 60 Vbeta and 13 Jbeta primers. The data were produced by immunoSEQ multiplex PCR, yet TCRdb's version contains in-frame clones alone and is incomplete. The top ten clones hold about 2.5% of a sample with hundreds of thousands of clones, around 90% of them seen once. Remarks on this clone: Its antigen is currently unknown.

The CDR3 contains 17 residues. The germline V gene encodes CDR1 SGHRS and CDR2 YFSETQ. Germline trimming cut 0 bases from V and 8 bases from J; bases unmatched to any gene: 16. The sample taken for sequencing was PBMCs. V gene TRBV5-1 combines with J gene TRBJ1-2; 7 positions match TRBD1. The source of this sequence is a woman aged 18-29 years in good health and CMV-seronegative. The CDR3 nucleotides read TGCGCCAGCAGCTTGGATCCCCTCGGGTCAGGGGGTGGCGGCTACACCTTC. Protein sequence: CASSLDPLGSGGGGYTF.